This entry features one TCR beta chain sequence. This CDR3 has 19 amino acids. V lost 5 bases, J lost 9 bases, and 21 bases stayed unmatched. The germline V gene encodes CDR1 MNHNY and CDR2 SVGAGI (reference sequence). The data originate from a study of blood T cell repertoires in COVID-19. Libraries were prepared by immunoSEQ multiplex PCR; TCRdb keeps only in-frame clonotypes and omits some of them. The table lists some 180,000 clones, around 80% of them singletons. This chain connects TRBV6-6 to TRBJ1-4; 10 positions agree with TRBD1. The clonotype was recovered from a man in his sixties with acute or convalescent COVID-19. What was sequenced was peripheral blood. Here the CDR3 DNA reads TGTGCCAGCAGTCGCCCCGCCGGGACAGGGGAGGCGGTTGTCAAAAAACTGTTTTTT. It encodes CASSRPAGTGEAVVKKLFF.